This TCR beta chain was identified in a study of cytotoxic CD8 clonotypes in ibrutinib-treated CLL. V lost 5 bases and J 7 bases, leaving 11 bases between the germline ends. Looked up from germline, CDR1 is SEHNR and CDR2 is FQNEAQ (reference sequence). This CDR3 has 12 amino acids. TCRdb keeps only in-frame clones here, not all; method: immunoSEQ multiplex PCR. The sample records roughly 24,000 clones, roughly three quarters being singletons. The clonotype originates from a human donor with chronic lymphocytic leukemia. The input for sequencing was PBMCs, taken after 24 months of ibrutinib treatment. The chain uses TRBV7-9 and TRBJ1-1; D remains ambiguous. The CDR3 is CASSPLTVEAFF. The CDR3 DNA reads as TGTGCCAGCAGCCCCTTAACCGTTGAAGCTTTCTTT.